One T cell receptor (beta chain) is described in this entry. Its specificity is not known. The data were taken from a study of T cell responses to AZD1222 COVID-19 vaccine. Across the whole study: Second-dose schedules of about 4 or about 12 weeks were combined. Findings and caveats of the study: Clonal diversity was possibly underestimated, and the donors were mostly white British, with more females. Repertoires in all cases were sampled only once the peak T cell response had passed.

Profiled with immunoSEQ multiplex PCR; TCRdb holds only in-frame clones, not every one. The sample yields about 120,000 clones, about 92% seen once. The CDR3 extends over 15 amino acids. Losses at the gene ends were 4 bases for V and 2 bases for J; bases not matched to a gene: 4. Per germline, CDR1 SGHTA and CDR2 FQGNSA. The rearrangement links TRBV7-2 to TRBJ1-2, with 10 bases fitting TRBD1. The clonotype was recovered from an adult in good health. Here the sequenced sample was peripheral blood, taken on day 0 of AZD1222 vaccination. The CDR3 loop reads CASSSDRGRNYGYTF. CDR3 DNA sequence: TGTGCCAGCAGCTCAGACAGGGGGCGGAACTATGGCTACACCTTC.